A selection of T cell receptor beta chains follows, all from one sample in a study of blood T cells in healthy people across ages. TCRdb redid the calling of the 5' RACE reads with MiXCR, one entry per CDR3 protein. Here the sample spans around 650,000 distinct CDR3 sequences, around 43% being singletons. Sequences were obtained from blood. Source of these receptors: an elderly man in good health. The CDR3 runs from the conserved cysteine through the conserved F or W. The order of the fields is D gene, J gene, V gene, clone size, CDR3 DNA, CDR3 protein. A D gene is named only where the DNA matches it firmly. Some rows have no size entry. The others give once, few or many, or a class for an expanded clone.

d_gene: -; j_gene: TRBJ1-2; v_gene: TRBV7-9; abundance: -; CDR3nt: TGTGCCAGCAGCTTAGCACAGGGTTACTATGGCTACACCTTC; CDR3aa: CASSLAQGYYGYTF
d_gene: TRBD1; j_gene: TRBJ1-2; v_gene: TRBV20-1; abundance: -; CDR3nt: TGCAGTGCTAGCCAAATTAGGACAGGGGCGAGGTATGGCTACACCTTC; CDR3aa: CSASQIRTGARYGYTF
d_gene: TRBD1; j_gene: TRBJ2-5; v_gene: TRBV20-1; abundance: -; CDR3nt: TGCAGTGCTAGAGATGAATGGGACAGGAAGTACTTC; CDR3aa: CSARDEWDRKYF
d_gene: TRBD1; j_gene: TRBJ2-3; v_gene: TRBV6-5; abundance: -; CDR3nt: TGTGCCAGCAGTTACATACAGGGGGGCACAGATACGCAGTATTTT; CDR3aa: CASSYIQGGTDTQYF
d_gene: -; j_gene: TRBJ2-4; v_gene: TRBV29-1; abundance: -; CDR3nt: TGCAGCGTTGACCCGGACAACCTAGCCAAAAACATTCGGTACTTC; CDR3aa: CSVDPDNLAKNIRYF
d_gene: -; j_gene: TRBJ1-5; v_gene: TRBV5-1; abundance: -; CDR3nt: TGCGCCAGCAGCCCGGGAGGCTCGGGCCAGCCCCAGCATTTT; CDR3aa: CASSPGGSGQPQHF
d_gene: TRBD2; j_gene: TRBJ2-3; v_gene: TRBV5-1; abundance: -; CDR3nt: TGCGCCAGCAGCGCGAGTCGGGGGGGCACAGATACGCAGTATTTT; CDR3aa: CASSASRGGTDTQYF
d_gene: TRBD2; j_gene: TRBJ2-2; v_gene: TRBV20-1; abundance: -; CDR3nt: TGCAGTGCTACCGGGACTAGCCCCACCGGGGAGCTGTTTTTT; CDR3aa: CSATGTSPTGELFF
d_gene: -; j_gene: TRBJ2-7; v_gene: TRBV11-2; abundance: -; CDR3nt: TGTGCCAGCAACCCAACTCTAAAGGGGCGGTTGGGCTACGAGCAGTACTTC; CDR3aa: CASNPTLKGRLGYEQYF
d_gene: -; j_gene: TRBJ1-2; v_gene: TRBV4-3; abundance: many; CDR3nt: TGCGCCAGCAGCCAAGATTCGAACAGAAATGGCTACACCTTC; CDR3aa: CASSQDSNRNGYTF
d_gene: TRBD1; j_gene: TRBJ1-1; v_gene: TRBV10-1; abundance: -; CDR3nt: TGCGCCAGCAGTGATGGGACAGGGGGAGCAGCTTTCTTT; CDR3aa: CASSDGTGGAAFF
d_gene: -; j_gene: TRBJ1-2; v_gene: TRBV4-3; abundance: -; CDR3nt: TGCGCCAGCAGCCAAGAGATTGGACAGACATATGGCTACACCTTC; CDR3aa: CASSQEIGQTYGYTF
d_gene: TRBD2; j_gene: TRBJ2-1; v_gene: TRBV6-2/TRBV6-3; abundance: -; CDR3nt: TGTGCCAGCAACCGGCCCACTAGCGAGGAGCAGTTCTTC; CDR3aa: CASNRPTSEEQFF
d_gene: -; j_gene: TRBJ1-1; v_gene: TRBV25-1; abundance: -; CDR3nt: TGTGCCAGCAGCCATCTGACCATGAACACTGAAGCTTTCTTT; CDR3aa: CASSHLTMNTEAFF
d_gene: -; j_gene: TRBJ1-4; v_gene: TRBV6-2/TRBV6-3; abundance: few; CDR3nt: TGTGCCAGCAGTTACGTGCAGCATAATGAAAAACTGTTTTTT; CDR3aa: CASSYVQHNEKLFF
d_gene: -; j_gene: TRBJ2-1; v_gene: TRBV24-1; abundance: few; CDR3nt: TGTGCCACCAGTTCCCAGGGTTACAATGAGCAGTTCTTC; CDR3aa: CATSSQGYNEQFF
d_gene: TRBD1; j_gene: TRBJ1-2; v_gene: TRBV7-2; abundance: once; CDR3nt: TGTGCCAGCAGCCGGACAGGGCGGGGAGGTGGCTACACCTTC; CDR3aa: CASSRTGRGGGYTF
d_gene: TRBD1; j_gene: TRBJ2-7; v_gene: TRBV9; abundance: few; CDR3nt: TGTGCCAGCAGCGTAGCCGGGACAGACTCCTACGAGCAGTACTTC; CDR3aa: CASSVAGTDSYEQYF
d_gene: -; j_gene: TRBJ2-7; v_gene: TRBV3-1; abundance: -; CDR3nt: TGTGCCAGCAGCCAAGACAGGGGTCCCTACGAGCAGTACTTC; CDR3aa: CASSQDRGPYEQYF
d_gene: TRBD1; j_gene: TRBJ2-7; v_gene: TRBV15; abundance: -; CDR3nt: TGTGCCACCAGCAGAGATTTGTCCAGGGGGCCTTCCTACGAGCAGTACTTC; CDR3aa: CATSRDLSRGPSYEQYF
d_gene: TRBD2; j_gene: TRBJ2-7; v_gene: TRBV6-1; abundance: -; CDR3nt: TGTGCCAGCAAGACACAGGGACTAGCGGTTAGCTCCTACGAGCAGTACTTC; CDR3aa: CASKTQGLAVSSYEQYF
d_gene: -; j_gene: TRBJ2-5; v_gene: TRBV7-8; abundance: -; CDR3nt: TGTGCCAGCAGCTTAAGCCCGGGAGACGGAGAGACCCAGTACTTC; CDR3aa: CASSLSPGDGETQYF
d_gene: TRBD1; j_gene: TRBJ2-3; v_gene: TRBV6-6; abundance: once; CDR3nt: TGTGCCAGCAGCCACAGGGGGCAAGGAACAGATACGCAGTATTTT; CDR3aa: CASSHRGQGTDTQYF
d_gene: TRBD2; j_gene: TRBJ2-3; v_gene: TRBV6-6; abundance: -; CDR3nt: TGTGCCAGCAGCCCTGGACTAGCGGCCTTCACAGATACGCAGTATTTT; CDR3aa: CASSPGLAAFTDTQYF
d_gene: -; j_gene: TRBJ2-1; v_gene: TRBV18; abundance: few; CDR3nt: TGTGCCAGCTCACCACCGGGTATCTCCTACAATGAGCAGTTCTTC; CDR3aa: CASSPPGISYNEQFF
d_gene: TRBD1; j_gene: TRBJ1-2; v_gene: TRBV3-1; abundance: -; CDR3nt: TGTGCCAGCAGCCCCATTGACAGGGACTATGGCTACACCTTC; CDR3aa: CASSPIDRDYGYTF
d_gene: -; j_gene: TRBJ2-1; v_gene: TRBV6-2/TRBV6-3; abundance: -; CDR3nt: TGTGCCAGCAGGGCAGGGGTAGGCCGTTCCTACAATGAGCAGTTCTTC; CDR3aa: CASRAGVGRSYNEQFF
d_gene: -; j_gene: TRBJ2-5; v_gene: TRBV20-1; abundance: few; CDR3nt: TGCAGTGCTCTCCTAGCAAGGGAGACCCAGTACTTC; CDR3aa: CSALLARETQYF
d_gene: -; j_gene: TRBJ2-7; v_gene: TRBV11-3; abundance: -; CDR3nt: TGCGCCAGCAGCTTTCAGGATGTCGCCTACAATGAGCAGTACTTC; CDR3aa: CASSFQDVAYNEQYF
d_gene: -; j_gene: TRBJ2-7; v_gene: TRBV29-1; abundance: many; CDR3nt: TGCAGCGCATTTACGGACCGGTTCTACGAGCAGTACTTC; CDR3aa: CSAFTDRFYEQYF
d_gene: TRBD2; j_gene: TRBJ2-5; v_gene: TRBV20-1; abundance: -; CDR3nt: TGCAGTGCTCCTTATAGCGGGGGGGCGACGGAGACCCAGTACTTC; CDR3aa: CSAPYSGGATETQYF
d_gene: -; j_gene: TRBJ2-3; v_gene: TRBV21-1; abundance: -; CDR3nt: TGTGCCAGCAGCAAAGCCTCCGGGACTAGCCCCACAGATACGCAGTATTTT; CDR3aa: CASSKASGTSPTDTQYF
d_gene: -; j_gene: TRBJ2-2; v_gene: TRBV24-1; abundance: -; CDR3nt: TGTGCCGCCAGTGATTTGCAGGACGGAACCGGGGAGCTGTTTTTT; CDR3aa: CAASDLQDGTGELFF
d_gene: -; j_gene: TRBJ1-1; v_gene: TRBV5-1; abundance: few; CDR3nt: TGCGCCAGCAGCTTGGAAGTGACAATGAACACTGAAGCTTTCTTT; CDR3aa: CASSLEVTMNTEAFF
d_gene: -; j_gene: TRBJ2-6; v_gene: TRBV2; abundance: -; CDR3nt: TGTGCCAGCAAGGGACTGCCAATTTCTGGGGCCAACGTCCTGACTTTC; CDR3aa: CASKGLPISGANVLTF
d_gene: -; j_gene: TRBJ2-3; v_gene: TRBV3-1; abundance: many; CDR3nt: TGTGCCAGCAGTAGACTGGGAACAGATACGCAGTATTTT; CDR3aa: CASSRLGTDTQYF
d_gene: TRBD2; j_gene: TRBJ2-3; v_gene: TRBV20-1; abundance: -; CDR3nt: TGCAGTGCTAGCCCTCCAGCGGGAGGGCCCGATACGCAGTATTTT; CDR3aa: CSASPPAGGPDTQYF
d_gene: TRBD2; j_gene: TRBJ2-1; v_gene: TRBV7-8; abundance: -; CDR3nt: TGTGCCAGCAGACCGGGGGGGACATACAATGAGCAGTTCTTC; CDR3aa: CASRPGGTYNEQFF
d_gene: TRBD1; j_gene: TRBJ2-3; v_gene: TRBV18; abundance: few; CDR3nt: TGTGCCAGCTCACCGGTAGGACAGGGCACTTACACAGATACGCAGTATTTT; CDR3aa: CASSPVGQGTYTDTQYF
d_gene: -; j_gene: TRBJ2-7; v_gene: TRBV6-2/TRBV6-3; abundance: few; CDR3nt: TGTGCCAGCACCATTCGGCAGGGGAGCTCCTACGAGCAGTACTTC; CDR3aa: CASTIRQGSSYEQYF
d_gene: TRBD2; j_gene: TRBJ2-5; v_gene: TRBV6-4; abundance: -; CDR3nt: TGTGCCAGCAGCCCGACTAGCGGGGGAGAGACCCAGTACTTC; CDR3aa: CASSPTSGGETQYF
d_gene: -; j_gene: TRBJ2-7; v_gene: TRBV7-6; abundance: -; CDR3nt: TGTGTCAGCAGCACGGTCCAGGGCGAGCAGTACTTC; CDR3aa: CVSSTVQGEQYF
d_gene: TRBD1; j_gene: TRBJ1-1; v_gene: TRBV15; abundance: -; CDR3nt: TGTGCCACCAGCAGAACCGGGACAGGGAACACTGAAGCTTTCTTT; CDR3aa: CATSRTGTGNTEAFF
d_gene: TRBD2; j_gene: TRBJ2-1; v_gene: TRBV5-1; abundance: -; CDR3nt: TGCGCCAGCAGCTTCTTACACGGGAGGGCCTCGGATGAGCAGTTCTTC; CDR3aa: CASSFLHGRASDEQFF